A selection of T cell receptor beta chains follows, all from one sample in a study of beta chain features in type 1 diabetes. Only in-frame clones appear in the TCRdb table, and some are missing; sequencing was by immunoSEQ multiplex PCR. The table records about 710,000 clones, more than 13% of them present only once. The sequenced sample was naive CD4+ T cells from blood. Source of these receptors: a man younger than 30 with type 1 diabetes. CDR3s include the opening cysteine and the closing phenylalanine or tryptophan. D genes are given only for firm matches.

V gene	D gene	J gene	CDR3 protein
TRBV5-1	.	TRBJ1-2	CASSLDGANYGYTF
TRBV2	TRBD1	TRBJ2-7	CASRGQGGSYEQYF
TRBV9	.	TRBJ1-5	CASSMGVSNQPQHF
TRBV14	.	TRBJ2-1	CASSHGRDRQFF
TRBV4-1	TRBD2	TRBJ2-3	CASSQELAAILTSTDTQYF
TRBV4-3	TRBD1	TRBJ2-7	CASSQQTGSSPYEQYF
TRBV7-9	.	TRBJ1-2	CASSPLEGQGFNYGYTF
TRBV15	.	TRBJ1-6	CATSKGREGSPLHF
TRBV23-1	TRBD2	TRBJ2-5	CASSHSGGAPQETQYF
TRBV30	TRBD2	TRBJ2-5	CACRRAGDQETQYF
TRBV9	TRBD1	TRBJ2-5	CASSNRQGQETQYF
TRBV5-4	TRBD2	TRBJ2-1	CASSDRGVEQFF
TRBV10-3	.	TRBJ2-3	CAISESTDTQYF
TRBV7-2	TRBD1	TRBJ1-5	CASSRQGMQPQHF
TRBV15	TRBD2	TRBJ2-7	CATSRAGLVTYEQYF
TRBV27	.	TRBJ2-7	CASSLKGPYEQYF
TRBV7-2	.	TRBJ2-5	CASSLGASRRETQYF
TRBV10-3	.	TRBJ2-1	CAISGQLHEQFF
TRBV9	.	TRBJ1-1	CASTSEGGRYTEAFF
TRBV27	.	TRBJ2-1	CASSGALGWSSYNEQFF
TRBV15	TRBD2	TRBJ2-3	CATSRDRGTSYQDTQYF
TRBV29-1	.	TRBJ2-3	CSVDEGGTDTQYF
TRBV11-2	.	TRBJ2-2	CASSLSPGPGELFF
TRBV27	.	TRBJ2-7	CASSPIPQSIAYEQYF
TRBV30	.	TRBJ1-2	CAWSRVGYGYTF
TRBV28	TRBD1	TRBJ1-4	CASSSGTGENEKLFF